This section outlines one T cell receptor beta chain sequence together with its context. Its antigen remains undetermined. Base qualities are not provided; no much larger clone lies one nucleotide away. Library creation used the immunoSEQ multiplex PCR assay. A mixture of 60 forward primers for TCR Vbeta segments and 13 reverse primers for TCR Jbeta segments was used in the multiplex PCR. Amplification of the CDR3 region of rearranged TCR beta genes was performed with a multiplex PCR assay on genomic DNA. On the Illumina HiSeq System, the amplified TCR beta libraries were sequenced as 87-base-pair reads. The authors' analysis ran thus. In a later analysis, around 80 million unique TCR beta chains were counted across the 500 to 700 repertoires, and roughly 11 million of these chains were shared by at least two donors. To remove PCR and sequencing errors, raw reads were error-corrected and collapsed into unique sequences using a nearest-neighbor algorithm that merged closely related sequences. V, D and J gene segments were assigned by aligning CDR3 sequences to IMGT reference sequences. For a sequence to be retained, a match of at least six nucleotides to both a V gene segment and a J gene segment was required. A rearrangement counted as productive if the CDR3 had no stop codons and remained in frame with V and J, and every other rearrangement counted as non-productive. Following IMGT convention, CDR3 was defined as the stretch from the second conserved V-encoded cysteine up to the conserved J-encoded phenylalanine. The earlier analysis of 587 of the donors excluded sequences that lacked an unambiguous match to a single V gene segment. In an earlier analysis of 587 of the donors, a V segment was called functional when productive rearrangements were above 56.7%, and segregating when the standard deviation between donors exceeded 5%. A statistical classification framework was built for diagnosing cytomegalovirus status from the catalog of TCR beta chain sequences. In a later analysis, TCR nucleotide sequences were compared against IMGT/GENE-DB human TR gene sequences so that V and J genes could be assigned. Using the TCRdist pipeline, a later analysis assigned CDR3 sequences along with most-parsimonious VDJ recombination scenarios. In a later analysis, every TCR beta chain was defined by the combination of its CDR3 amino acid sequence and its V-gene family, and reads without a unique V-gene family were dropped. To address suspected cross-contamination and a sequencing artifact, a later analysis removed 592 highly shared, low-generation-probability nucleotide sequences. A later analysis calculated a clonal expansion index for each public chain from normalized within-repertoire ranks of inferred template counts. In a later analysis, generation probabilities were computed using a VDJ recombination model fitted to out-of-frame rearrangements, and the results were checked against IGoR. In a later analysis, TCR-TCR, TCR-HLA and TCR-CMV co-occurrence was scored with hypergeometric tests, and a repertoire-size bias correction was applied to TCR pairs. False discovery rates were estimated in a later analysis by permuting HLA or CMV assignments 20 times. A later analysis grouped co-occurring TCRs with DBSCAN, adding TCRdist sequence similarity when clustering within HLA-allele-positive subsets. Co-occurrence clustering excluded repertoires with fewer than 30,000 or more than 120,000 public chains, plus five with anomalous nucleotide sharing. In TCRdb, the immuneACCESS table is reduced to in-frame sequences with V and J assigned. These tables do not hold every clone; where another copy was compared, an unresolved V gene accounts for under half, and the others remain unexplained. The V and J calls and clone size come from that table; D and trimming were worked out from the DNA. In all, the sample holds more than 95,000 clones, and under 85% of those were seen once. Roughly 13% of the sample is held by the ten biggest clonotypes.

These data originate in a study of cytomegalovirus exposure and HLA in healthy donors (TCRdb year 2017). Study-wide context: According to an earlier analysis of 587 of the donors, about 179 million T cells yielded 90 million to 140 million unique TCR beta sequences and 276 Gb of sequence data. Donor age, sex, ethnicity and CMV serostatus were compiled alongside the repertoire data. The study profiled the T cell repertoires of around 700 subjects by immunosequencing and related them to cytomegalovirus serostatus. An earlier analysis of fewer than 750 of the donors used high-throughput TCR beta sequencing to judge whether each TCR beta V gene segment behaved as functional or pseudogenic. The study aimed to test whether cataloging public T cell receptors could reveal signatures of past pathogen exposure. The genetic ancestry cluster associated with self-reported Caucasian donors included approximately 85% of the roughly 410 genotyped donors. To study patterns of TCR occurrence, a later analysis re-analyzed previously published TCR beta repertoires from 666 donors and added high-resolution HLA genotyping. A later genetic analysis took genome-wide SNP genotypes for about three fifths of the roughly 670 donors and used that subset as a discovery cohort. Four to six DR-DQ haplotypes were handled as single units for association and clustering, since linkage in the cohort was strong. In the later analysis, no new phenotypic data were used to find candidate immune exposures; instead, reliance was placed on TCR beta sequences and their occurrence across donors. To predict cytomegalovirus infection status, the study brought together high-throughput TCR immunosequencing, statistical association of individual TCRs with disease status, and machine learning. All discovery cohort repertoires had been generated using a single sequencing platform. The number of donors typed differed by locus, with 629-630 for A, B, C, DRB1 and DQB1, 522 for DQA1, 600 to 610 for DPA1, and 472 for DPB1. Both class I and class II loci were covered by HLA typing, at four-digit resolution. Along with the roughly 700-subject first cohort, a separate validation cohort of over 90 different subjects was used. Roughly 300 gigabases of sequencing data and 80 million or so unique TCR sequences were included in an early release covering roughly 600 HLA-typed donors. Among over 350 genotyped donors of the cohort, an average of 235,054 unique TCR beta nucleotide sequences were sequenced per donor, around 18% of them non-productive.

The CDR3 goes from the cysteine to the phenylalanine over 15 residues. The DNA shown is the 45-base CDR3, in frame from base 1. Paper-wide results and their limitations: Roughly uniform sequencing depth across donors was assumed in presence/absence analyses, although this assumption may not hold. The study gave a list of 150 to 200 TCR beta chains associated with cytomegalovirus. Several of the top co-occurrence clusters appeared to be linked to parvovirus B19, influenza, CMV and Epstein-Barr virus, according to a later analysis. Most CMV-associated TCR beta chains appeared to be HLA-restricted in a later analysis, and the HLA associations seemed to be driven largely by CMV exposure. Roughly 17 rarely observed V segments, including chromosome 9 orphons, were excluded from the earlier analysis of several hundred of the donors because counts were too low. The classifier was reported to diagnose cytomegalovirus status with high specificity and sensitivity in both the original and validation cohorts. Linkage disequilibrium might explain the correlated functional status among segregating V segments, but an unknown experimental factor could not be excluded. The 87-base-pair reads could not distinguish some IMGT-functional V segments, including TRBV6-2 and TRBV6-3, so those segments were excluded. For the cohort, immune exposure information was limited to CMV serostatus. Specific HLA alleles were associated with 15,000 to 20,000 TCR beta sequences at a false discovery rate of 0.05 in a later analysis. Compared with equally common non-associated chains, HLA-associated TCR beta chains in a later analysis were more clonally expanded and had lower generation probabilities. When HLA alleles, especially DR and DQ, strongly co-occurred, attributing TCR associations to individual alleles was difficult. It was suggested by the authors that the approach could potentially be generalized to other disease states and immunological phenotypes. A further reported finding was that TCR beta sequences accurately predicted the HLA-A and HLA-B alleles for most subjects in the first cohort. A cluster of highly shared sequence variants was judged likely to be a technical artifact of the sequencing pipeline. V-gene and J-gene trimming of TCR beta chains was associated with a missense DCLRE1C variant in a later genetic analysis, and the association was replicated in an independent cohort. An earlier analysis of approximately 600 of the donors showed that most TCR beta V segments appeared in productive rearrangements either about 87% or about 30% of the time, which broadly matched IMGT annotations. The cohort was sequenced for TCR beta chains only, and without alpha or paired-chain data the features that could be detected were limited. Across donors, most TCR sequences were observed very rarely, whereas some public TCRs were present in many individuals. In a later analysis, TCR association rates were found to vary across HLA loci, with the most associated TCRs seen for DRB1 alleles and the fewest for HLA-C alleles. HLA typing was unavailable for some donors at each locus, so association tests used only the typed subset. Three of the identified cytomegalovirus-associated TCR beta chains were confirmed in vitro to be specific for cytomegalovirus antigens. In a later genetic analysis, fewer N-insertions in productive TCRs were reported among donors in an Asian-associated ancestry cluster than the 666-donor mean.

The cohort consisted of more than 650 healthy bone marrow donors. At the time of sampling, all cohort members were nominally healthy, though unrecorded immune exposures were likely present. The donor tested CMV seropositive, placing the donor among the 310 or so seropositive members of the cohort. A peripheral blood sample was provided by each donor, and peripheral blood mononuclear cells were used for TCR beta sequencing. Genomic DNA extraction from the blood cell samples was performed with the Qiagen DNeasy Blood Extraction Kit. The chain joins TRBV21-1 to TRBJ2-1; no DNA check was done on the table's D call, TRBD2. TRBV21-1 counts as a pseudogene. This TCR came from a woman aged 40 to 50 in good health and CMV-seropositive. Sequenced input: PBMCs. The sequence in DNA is TGTGCCAGCAGCAGTGTCTTGAGCTCCTACAATGAGCAGTTCTTC. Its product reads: CASSSVLSSYNEQFF.